The 13 T cell receptor beta chains listed next were all sequenced from one sample in a study of blood T cell repertoires in COVID-19. The assay was immunoSEQ multiplex PCR, and TCRdb's table has in-frame clones only and misses some. Of some 33,000 clones listed, around nine tenths were seen once; the top ten hold around 2%. Sequenced input: peripheral blood. These receptors all come from a human donor in a cohort sampled during active COVID-19.

The gene calls are TRBV5-5 and TRBJ1-6, with TRBD1 identical over 7 bases. Trimming removed 4 bases from V and 4 bases from J; junction bases left unmatched: 8. Germline CDR1 SGHKS, CDR2 YYEKEE (reference sequence). The CDR3 consists of 16 residues. CDR3 amino acids: CASSQGGEVYNSPLHF. The CDR3 nucleotides read TGTGCCAGCAGCCAAGGGGGCGAGGTTTATAATTCACCCCTCCACTTT.

The CDR3 DNA sequence: TGTGCCAGCAGCCCACAGGGGTCGAACACTGAAGCTTTCTTT. Translation: CASSPQGSNTEAFF. The chain uses TRBV6-5 and TRBJ1-1, with 7 nucleotides matching TRBD1. V trimming: 6 bases; J trimming: 1 base; junction bases outside the gene matches: 5. This CDR3 comprises 14 residues. Germline CDR1 reads MNHEY; CDR2 reads SVGAGI.

This rearrangement joins TRBV7-9 to TRBJ2-7; 12 nucleotides line up with TRBD2. The length of the CDR3 is 15 residues. CDR1 is SEHNR, CDR2 FQNEAQ, per germline (reference sequence). With V trimmed by 3 bases and J by 7 bases, 7 bases remained unmatched. CDR3 loop: CASSFGLAGFREQYF. The CDR3 coding sequence is TGTGCCAGCAGCTTTGGACTAGCGGGGTTTCGGGAGCAGTACTTC.

This chain joins TRBV6-1 and TRBJ2-4; 11 bases match TRBD2. J lost 7 bases, V lost 3 bases, and 8 bases had no gene match. The CDR3 is 16 residues long. From germline, CDR1 is MNHNS and CDR2 SASEGT. CDR3 loop: CASSDRLAGFANIQYF. CDR3 in DNA: TGTGCCAGCAGTGACAGACTAGCGGGGTTCGCTAACATTCAGTACTTC.

The V call is TRBV21-1, the J call TRBJ1-1; the table's D call TRBD1 went unverified against the DNA. TRBV21-1 is annotated as a pseudogene. The CDR3 runs 14 residues. CDR3 amino acids: CASSTRQGWTEAFF. The CDR3, as DNA: TGTGCCAGCAGCACCCGACAGGGGTGGACTGAAGCTTTCTTT.

This clone was seen only a few times. The chain recombines TRBV24-1 with TRBJ1-5, with 7 bases identical to TRBD1. After removal of 9 bases from V and 3 bases from J, the junction contained 4 bases not matched to a gene. There are 13 residues in the CDR3. CDR1 and CDR2 from the germline V gene are KGHDR and SFDVKD. The CDR3 sequence is CATGGTDNQPQHF. The DNA of the CDR3 is TGTGCCACCGGAGGGACAGACAATCAGCCCCAGCATTTT.

CDR3 residues: CASSPGTGLSYEQYF. The CDR3 DNA follows: TGTGCCAGCTCCCCCGGGACAGGCCTCTCCTACGAGCAGTACTTC. The rearrangement uses TRBV18 and TRBJ2-7; 8 bases line up with TRBD1. CDR1 is KGHSH and CDR2 is LQKENI in the germline V gene. V lost 6 bases and J lost 0; bases outside the gene matches: 7. The CDR3 runs to 15 residues.

This rearrangement joins TRBV11-2 to TRBJ2-7; 7 bases fit TRBD1. The CDR3 loop spans 15 amino acids. The trim removed 1 base at V and 4 bases at J, leaving 7 bases unmatched. Germline assignment: CDR1 SGHAT and CDR2 FQNNGV. CDR3 protein: CASSLVAGGSYEQYF. In DNA, the CDR3 is TGTGCCAGCAGCTTAGTAGCAGGGGGTTCGTACGAGCAGTACTTC.

V usage is TRBV5-8 and J usage is TRBJ2-1; 8 positions agree with TRBD2. The length of the CDR3 is 15 residues. Germline assignment: CDR1 SGHTS and CDR2 YDEGEE. Trimming took 0 bases from V and 6 from J; bases not matched to a gene: 5. The CDR3 loop reads CASSLAGGARNEQFF. The CDR3 region has the DNA TGTGCCAGCAGCTTGGCCGGGGGGGCACGCAATGAGCAGTTCTTC.

The chain couples TRBV9 to TRBJ1-4; 7 nucleotides align to TRBD1. The V gene's germline CDR1 is SGDLS and CDR2 YYNGEE. Trimming cost V 3 bases and J 3 bases; bases outside gene matches: 5. The CDR3 has 15 amino acids. The CDR3 region has the DNA TGTGCCAGCAGCGAGGGGGCAGCTCCTAATGAAAAACTGTTTTTT. Translation gives CASSEGAAPNEKLFF.

The CDR3 spells CASSQWRASYEQYF. The CDR3 nucleotides read TGCGCCAGCAGCCAATGGCGGGCCTCCTACGAGCAGTACTTC. The rearrangement joins TRBV4-1 to TRBJ2-7; D perhaps matches TRBD2 (5 bases). Trimming left V 2 bases short and J 0 bases short, with 8 bases between. This CDR3 is 14 amino acids long. Germline loops: CDR1 MGHRA, CDR2 YSYEKL.

This chain connects TRBV3-1 (or the pseudogene TRBV3-2) to TRBJ2-1; 9 nucleotides line up with TRBD2. CDR1 is LGHDT, CDR2 YNNKEL, per germline (reference sequence). The CDR3 has 15 residues. The junction had 7 bases not matched to a gene; V was cut back by 4 bases and J by 6 bases. The CDR3 DNA reads as TGTGCCAGCAGCCGCGGGACTAGCAGCCGCAATGAGCAGTTCTTC. The encoded protein is CASSRGTSSRNEQFF.

The chain couples TRBV11-2 to TRBJ2-7; 7 bases agree with TRBD1. CDR3 length: 12 amino acids. CDR1 and CDR2 (germline): SGHAT, FQNNGV. Losses at the gene ends were 4 bases for V and 6 bases for J; bases not matched to a gene: 3. CDR3: CASSWAGGEQYF. The CDR3 bases are TGTGCCAGCAGCTGGGCAGGGGGCGAGCAGTACTTC. The full variable domain, in which reference TRBV11-2 and TRBJ2-7 provide the parts outside the CDR3, is EAGVAQSPRYKIIEKRQSVAFWCNPISGHATLYWYQQILGQGPKLLIQFQNNGVVDDSQLPKDRFSAERLKGVDSTLKIQPAKLEDSAVYLCASSWAGGEQYFGPGTRLTVT.